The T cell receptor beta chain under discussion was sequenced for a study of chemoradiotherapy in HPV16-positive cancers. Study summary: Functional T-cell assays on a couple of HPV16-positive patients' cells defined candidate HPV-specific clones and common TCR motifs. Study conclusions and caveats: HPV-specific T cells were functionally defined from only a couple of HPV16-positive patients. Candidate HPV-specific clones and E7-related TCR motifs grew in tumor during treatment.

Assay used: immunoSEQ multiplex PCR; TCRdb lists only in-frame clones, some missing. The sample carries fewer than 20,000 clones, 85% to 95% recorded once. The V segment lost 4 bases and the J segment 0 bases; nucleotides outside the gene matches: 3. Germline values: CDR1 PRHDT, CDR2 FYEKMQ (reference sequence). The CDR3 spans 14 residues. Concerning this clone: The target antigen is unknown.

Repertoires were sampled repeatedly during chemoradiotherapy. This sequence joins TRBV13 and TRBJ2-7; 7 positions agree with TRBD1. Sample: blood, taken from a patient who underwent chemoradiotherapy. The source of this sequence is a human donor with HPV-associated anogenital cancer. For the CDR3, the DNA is TGTGCCAGCAGCTCCGGGACAGCCTCCTACGAGCAGTACTTC. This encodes CASSSGTASYEQYF.